What follows are 18 T cell receptor beta chains derived from one specimen sequenced in a study of CD8+ T cells in alopecia areata. Sequencing relied on a cDNA template that was reverse transcribed from extracted RNA. TCRdb keeps only in-frame clones here, not all; method: immunoSEQ multiplex PCR. Among more than 100,000 clones listed, roughly half were seen once. Sequencing used CD4+ T cells sorted from blood. The origin of the receptors is a human donor in good health.

V and J are TRBV27 and TRBJ1-5, with D tentatively TRBD1 (5 bases). The germline V and J ends were trimmed by 3 bases and 6 bases, with 9 bases remaining between them. CDR3 length equals 13 residues. The germline V gene encodes CDR1 MNHEY and CDR2 SMNVEV (reference sequence). CDR3 bases: TGTGCCAGCAGTTTTTCAGGGCCTCAGCCCCAGCATTTT. Its translation: CASSFSGPQPQHF.

The chain recombines TRBV30 with TRBJ1-1; 7 nucleotides match TRBD1. Germline CDR1 and CDR2: GTSNPN and SVGIG (reference sequence). CDR3 length: 12 amino acids. With 7 bases clipped from V and 11 bases from J, the junction kept 13 bases outside the gene matches. CDR3 DNA sequence: TGTGCCTTCTCCAAGGGGGCAGGCCAGGCTTTCTTT. It translates to CAFSKGAGQAFF. The whole variable domain, remainder taken from reference TRBV30 and TRBJ1-1, is SQTIHQWPATLVQPVGSPLSLECTVEGTSNPNLYWYRQAAGRGLQLLFYSVGIGQISSEVPQNLSASRPQDRQFILSSKKLLLSDSGFYLCAFSKGAGQAFFGQGTRLTVV.

The chain employs TRBV6-6 and TRBJ2-6; 7 bases map to TRBD1. The V gene's germline CDR1 is MNHNY and CDR2 SVGAGI (reference sequence). CDR3 length equals 15 residues. Germline trimming cut 10 bases from V and 1 base from J; bases unmatched to any gene: 7. CDR3 nucleotide sequence: TGTGCCATCAGCACAGGGGTATCTGGGGCCAACGTCCTGACTTTC. Protein: CAISTGVSGANVLTF.

The J gene is TRBJ2-4, the V gene TRBV25-1, with D unclear. Trimming shortened V by 7 bases and J by 4 bases, and 11 bases separated the two germline ends. Germline V gene data show CDR1 as MGHDK and CDR2 as SYGVNS. The CDR3 has 13 residues. The CDR3, as DNA: TGTGCCAGCACCCCTCTGGGTAAAAACATTCAGTACTTC. It yields the protein CASTPLGKNIQYF.

This clone was detected only a few times. This sequence joins TRBV25-1 and TRBJ1-2; D gene unclear. The V end was cut by 1 base, the J end by 0 bases, with 6 bases between. The V gene's germline CDR1 is MGHDK and CDR2 SYGVNS. There are 14 residues in the CDR3. CDR3 in amino acids: CASSESSSNYGYTF. The DNA of the CDR3 is TGTGCCAGCAGTGAATCGAGTTCTAACTATGGCTACACCTTC.

The V and J genes are TRBV30 and TRBJ2-1, with D hard to call. With 0 bases removed from V and 13 bases from J, the gap between germline ends came to 10 bases. CDR1 is GTSNPN, CDR2 SVGIG, per germline (reference sequence). The CDR3 has 11 residues. CDR3 DNA: TGTGCCTGGAGTGTTGGGATGTCACAGTTCTTC. This gives the protein CAWSVGMSQFF.

A few counts support this clone. The rearrangement links TRBV7-9 to TRBJ2-5; 9 bases are a match to TRBD2. Germline assignment: CDR1 SEHNR and CDR2 FQNEAQ (reference sequence). After removal of 7 bases from V and 4 bases from J, the junction contained 4 bases not matched to a gene. The CDR3 totals 13 residues. CDR3 DNA sequence: TGTGCCAGCACCCGTAGCGGGGGAGAGACCCAGTACTTC. It translates to CASTRSGGETQYF.

The chain combines TRBV4-1 with TRBJ1-1; weak D call: TRBD1 (6 bases). V lost 4 bases and J 0 bases, leaving 9 bases between the germline ends. Germline loops: CDR1 MGHRA, CDR2 YSYEKL. The CDR3 loop spans 14 amino acids. The CDR3 DNA is TGCGCCAGCAGCCGCCGGACAGTGAACACTGAAGCTTTCTTT. Translated: CASSRRTVNTEAFF.

This clone appeared a few times. The chain couples TRBV2 to TRBJ1-2, with D unresolved. From germline, CDR1 is SNHLY and CDR2 FYNNEI. The CDR3 runs to 13 residues. With 7 bases removed from V and 5 bases from J, the gap between germline ends came to 14 bases. CDR3 DNA sequence: TGTGCCAGCACCGAGTCCCCGGTTTATGGCTACACCTTC. Translating it yields CASTESPVYGYTF.

In DNA, the CDR3 is TGTGCCTGGAGACCGACAGGGGGTGCTTATGGCTACACCTTC. Residues: CAWRPTGGAYGYTF. The chain links TRBV30 to TRBJ1-2, with 9 nucleotides matching TRBD1. This CDR3 is 14 amino acids long. Trimming took 3 bases from V and 5 from J; bases not matched to a gene: 7. In germline, CDR1 is GTSNPN, CDR2 SVGIG (reference sequence). Supplemented by reference TRBV30 and TRBJ1-2, the full variable domain reads SQTIHQWPATLVQPVGSPLSLECTVEGTSNPNLYWYRQAAGRGLQLLFYSVGIGQISSEVPQNLSASRPQDRQFILSSKKLLLSDSGFYLCAWRPTGGAYGYTFGSGTRLTVV.

The chain links TRBV29-1 to TRBJ2-3, with TRBD2 matching 14 bases. This CDR3 is 16 amino acids long. With V trimmed by 4 bases and J by 5 bases, 8 bases remained unmatched. Looked up from germline, CDR1 is SQVTM and CDR2 is ANQGSEA. This CDR3 reads CSVGRLAGGRKDTQYF. The CDR3 nucleotides are TGCAGCGTTGGCCGACTAGCGGGGGGGCGGAAAGATACGCAGTATTTT.

The count of this clone is one. This rearrangement joins TRBV29-1 to TRBJ1-5; D is undetermined. The CDR3 consists of 13 residues. The germline CDR1 and CDR2 sequences are SQVTM and ANQGSEA. V lost 4 bases and J lost 3, with 10 bases in between. The CDR3 loop reads CSVVDGYNQPQHF. The CDR3 DNA follows: TGCAGCGTTGTGGACGGATACAATCAGCCCCAGCATTTT.

This clone was observed a few times. The chain combines TRBV4-2 with TRBJ1-3; 8 bases fit TRBD1. This CDR3 spans 14 amino acids. The junction had 4 bases not matched to a gene; V was cut back by 5 bases and J by 4 bases. Germline V lookup: CDR1 LGHNA, CDR2 YNFKEQ. CDR3: CASSSDRVGNTIYF. The CDR3 nucleotides are TGTGCCAGCAGCTCGGACAGGGTGGGAAACACCATATATTTT.

This clone was counted once. The J gene is TRBJ2-5, the V gene TRBV5-1, with a tentative D call TRBD2 (6 bases). In germline, CDR1 is SGHRS, CDR2 YFSETQ. This CDR3 has 16 residues. V was trimmed by 4 bases and J by 10 bases, leaving 26 bases between them. The CDR3 reads CASSSPDSGSQRFQYF. The CDR3 DNA is TGCGCCAGCAGCAGCCCAGACTCCGGGAGCCAGAGATTCCAGTACTTC.

This clone was detected ten times or more. The CDR3: CASSLALTGSSYNEQFF. DNA of the CDR3: TGTGCCAGCAGCTTAGCCCTCACAGGTAGCTCCTACAATGAGCAGTTCTTC. This chain connects TRBV7-2 to TRBJ2-1; possible D gene TRBD1, 5 bases. Germline V gene sequence: CDR1 SGHTA, CDR2 FQGNSA. V dropped 0 bases and J dropped 0 bases, with 12 bases sitting between them. CDR3 length: 17 residues.

In this sample, this clone turned up a few times. This chain connects TRBV29-1 to TRBJ2-5; 7 nucleotides align to TRBD1. V was clipped by 6 bases and J by 7 bases; unmatched bases: 8. Looked up from germline, CDR1 is SQVTM and CDR2 is ANQGSEA. This CDR3 is built from 12 residues. The CDR3 spells CSVAGTVGTQYF. The CDR3 nucleotides read TGCAGCGTAGCCGGGACAGTGGGGACCCAGTACTTC.

This clone was observed a single time. The gene calls are TRBV5-4 and TRBJ2-5; the D is unclear. Trimming cost V 2 bases and J 7 bases, with 12 bases left between them. Germline V gives CDR1 SGHNT, CDR2 YYREEE (reference sequence). This CDR3 region has 13 residues. The CDR3 coding sequence is TGTGCCAGCAGCTTACCGACCCGTGGGACCCAGTACTTC. It is translated as CASSLPTRGTQYF.

This clone was detected once. J is TRBJ2-1 and V is TRBV15; 9 nucleotides match TRBD1. Trimming at V came to 3 bases and at J to 9 bases, leaving 21 bases not matched to a gene. Germline V gene sequence: CDR1 LNHNV, CDR2 YYDKDF (reference sequence). The CDR3 has 19 amino acids. The CDR3 nucleotides read TGTGCCACCAGCAGCGGGGGGACAGGGTTAGGGACTCTGTCCGCTGAGCAGTTCTTC. It codes for CATSSGGTGLGTLSAEQFF.